The T cell receptor (beta chain) under discussion was sequenced for a study of tumor and adjacent non-tumor tissue in lung cancer. Study-wide background: Patients comprised about a dozen adenocarcinoma, a couple of squamous cell carcinoma and 1 small cell lung cancer.

TCRbeta libraries were built with three rounds of nested PCR, modified from ARM-PCR. MiXCR was run by TCRdb on the multiplex PCR reads, yielding one entry per CDR3 protein. This table holds about 200,000 distinct CDR3 sequences, 70% to 75% found once. The CDR3 is made up of 13 amino acids. From germline, CDR1 is SGHDT and CDR2 YYEEEE. The template was RNA from unsorted bulk tissue. Newly diagnosed lung cancer patients had thoracic surgery in China, August–late 2014, without prior chemotherapy. A note on this clonotype: One end of the junction varies from germline; a read error may be responsible.

The sequencing input was lung tumor tissue. V and J are TRBV5-6 and TRBJ1-1, with 7 bases that match TRBD1. The sequence came from a man aged 55 to 69 with non-small cell lung cancer. The chain's CDR3 is CACSHGQETEAFF. In DNA, the CDR3 is TGTGCCTGCAGCCATGGACAGGAGACTGAAGCTTTCTTT.